These 26 T cell receptor beta chains originate from one sample sequenced in a study of brain T cells in children with intractable seizures. Profiled with immunoSEQ multiplex PCR; TCRdb holds only in-frame clones, not every one. In the table there are about 64,000 clones, roughly 95% of which are singletons. The sample here was peripheral blood, taken at surgery. The receptors shown here come from a boy in the first two years of life with focal cortical dysplasia and intractable seizures.

The chain employs TRBV5-1 and TRBJ2-1; TRBD2 matches at 10 bases. The CDR3 length is 14 residues. Germline CDR1 reads SGHRS; CDR2 reads YFSETQ. With 5 bases clipped from V and 4 bases from J, the junction kept 3 bases outside the gene matches. The CDR3 nucleotides read TGCGCCAGCAGGCTAGCGGGGGAATACAATGAGCAGTTCTTC. Translated, it gives CASRLAGEYNEQFF.

The V gene is TRBV27, the J gene TRBJ2-7; the match to TRBD2 covers 7 bases. CDR1 MNHEY and CDR2 SMNVEV come from the germline V gene (reference sequence). Losses at the gene ends were 2 bases for V and 2 bases for J; bases not matched to a gene: 0. This CDR3 contains 13 residues. The CDR3 spells CASSLSGAYEQYF. In nucleotides, the CDR3 is TGTGCCAGCAGTTTAAGCGGGGCCTACGAGCAGTACTTC.

The chain has TRBV2 and TRBJ2-1; D possibly corresponds to TRBD1 (6 bases). There are 16 residues in the CDR3. Germline V lookup: CDR1 SNHLY, CDR2 FYNNEI. The V gene lost 4 bases and the J gene lost 0 bases, with 13 bases spanning the gap. CDR3 protein: CASSVRAGASYNEQFF. The CDR3 DNA follows: TGTGCCAGCAGTGTAAGGGCAGGGGCCTCCTACAATGAGCAGTTCTTC.

V is TRBV10-3 and J is TRBJ2-1, with 10 nucleotides matching TRBD2. The ends lost 10 bases at V and 5 bases at J; junction bases unmatched: 14. CDR1 and CDR2 (germline): ENHRY, SYGVKD. The CDR3 extends over 16 amino acids. CDR3 protein: CATRQELAGFNNEQFF. For the CDR3, the DNA is TGTGCCACCCGCCAAGAACTAGCGGGGTTTAACAATGAGCAGTTCTTC.

This clone was counted once. The CDR3 loop reads CASSLGPGKGEAFF. CDR3 nucleotides: TGTGCCAGCAGCTTGGGACCCGGAAAGGGGGAAGCTTTCTTT. V is TRBV11-1 and J is TRBJ1-1; a possible D gene is TRBD1 (5 bases). From germline, CDR1 is SGHAT and CDR2 FQDESV (reference sequence). This CDR3 comprises 14 residues. The germline V and J ends were trimmed by 3 bases and 8 bases, with 16 bases remaining between them.

This chain joins TRBV6-2 or TRBV6-3 and TRBJ2-4, with 7 bases matching TRBD1. CDR3 length: 14 residues. The ends lost 5 bases at V and 7 bases at J; junction bases unmatched: 8. Germline CDR1 is MNHEY and CDR2 is SVGEGT. CDR3 in DNA: TGTGCCAGCAGTCAGAGACAGGGCTGGAACATTCAGTACTTC. Its translation: CASSQRQGWNIQYF.

The chain uses TRBV3-1 (or the pseudogene TRBV3-2) and TRBJ1-6; 8 bases agree with TRBD1. V dropped 1 base and J dropped 8; count of bases not matched to a gene: 4. The CDR3 totals 15 residues. CDR1 and CDR2 from the germline V gene are LGHDT and YNNKEL (reference sequence). Here the CDR3 DNA reads TGTGCCAGCAGCCAAGGGGACAGGCGCTATTCACCCCTCCACTTT. This gives the protein CASSQGDRRYSPLHF.

The J gene is TRBJ1-2, the V gene TRBV19, with D possibly matching TRBD1 (6 bases). CDR3 length: 13 amino acids. Between the trimmed V and J ends, which lost 7 bases and 2 bases, there was a span of 11 bases. Per the germline V gene, CDR1 is LNHDA and CDR2 is SQIVND (reference sequence). The CDR3 sequence is CASKSGQNYGYTF. CDR3 nucleotides: TGTGCCAGTAAATCGGGACAAAACTATGGCTACACCTTC.

The gene calls are TRBV24-1 and TRBJ2-2; D is possibly TRBD1 or TRBD2 (5 bases each). Germline V CDR1 and CDR2: KGHDR, SFDVKD. This CDR3 has 14 amino acids. Trimming left V 7 bases short and J 3 bases short, with 11 bases between. CDR3 nucleotide sequence: TGTGCCACCAGGGGGGTCGCGGACACCGGGGAGCTGTTTTTT. This encodes CATRGVADTGELFF.

The rearrangement joins TRBV28 to TRBJ2-7, with 12 bases matching TRBD2. This CDR3 is built from 15 residues. V gave up 6 bases and J gave up 7 bases; unmatched junction bases: 10. Germline V gene sequence: CDR1 MDHEN, CDR2 SYDVKM. DNA for the CDR3: TGTGCCAGCAGCTCTCCAGGACTAGCGGGGTCTGAGCAGTACTTC. It is translated as CASSSPGLAGSEQYF.

This clone showed up just once. The rearrangement uses TRBV21-1 and TRBJ2-5. TRBV21-1 represents a pseudogene. The CDR3 sequence is 13 residues long. CDR3 sequence: CASSKVGQETQYF. The CDR3 bases are TGTGCCAGCAGCAAAGTGGGGCAAGAGACCCAGTACTTC.

The rearrangement joins TRBV4-3 to TRBJ2-7; TRBD2 matches at 11 bases. The CDR3 totals 17 residues. The trim removed 1 base at V and 0 bases at J, leaving 5 bases unmatched. The germline gives CDR1 LGHNA, CDR2 YSLEER. CDR3 region: CASSQGTGTSGSYEQYF. DNA of the CDR3: TGCGCCAGCAGCCAAGGAACCGGGACTAGCGGCTCCTACGAGCAGTACTTC.

The chain links TRBV7-9 to TRBJ2-5; D possibly corresponds to TRBD2 (6 bases). This CDR3 contains 15 residues. Germline CDR1 and CDR2: SEHNR and FQNEAQ (reference sequence). V shed 5 bases and J shed 5 bases, with 18 bases lying between them. CDR3 loop: CASSPHPGGRETQYF. The CDR3 coding sequence is TGTGCCAGCAGCCCACACCCCGGGGGTCGGGAGACCCAGTACTTC.

The J gene is TRBJ2-7, the V gene TRBV28; TRBD2 agrees at 10 bases. The CDR3 extends over 21 amino acids. In germline, CDR1 is MDHEN, CDR2 SYDVKM. J lost 2 bases, V lost 1 base, and 20 bases had no gene match. CDR3 nucleotide sequence: TGTGCCAGCAGTTTATTAGTTGAGCGGGAGGGCCGTACGCGTTCTACCTACGAGCAGTACTTC. It is translated as CASSLLVEREGRTRSTYEQYF.

V gene TRBV7-6 combines with J gene TRBJ2-5, with no clear D. V gave up 5 bases and J gave up 3 bases, with 13 bases separating them. This CDR3 contains 14 residues. Germline CDR1 SGHVS, CDR2 FNYEAQ. The CDR3 is CASSPFGQKETQYF. As DNA, the CDR3 is TGTGCCAGCAGCCCCTTCGGGCAGAAAGAGACCCAGTACTTC.

The genes are TRBV7-2 and TRBJ2-5; D gene unclear. CDR1 is SGHTA and CDR2 is FQGNSA in the germline V gene. Trimming removed 1 base at V and 0 bases at J, with 6 bases between. The CDR3 is 14 residues long. In DNA, the CDR3 is TGTGCCAGCAGCTTAGATGGGTACCAAGAGACCCAGTACTTC. Protein product: CASSLDGYQETQYF.

The chain employs TRBV10-3 and TRBJ2-3, with TRBD2 matching over 13 bases. The CDR3 contains 21 residues. In germline, CDR1 is ENHRY, CDR2 SYGVKD. Trimming removed 5 bases from V and 7 bases from J; junction bases left unmatched: 24. Here the CDR3 reads CAISPSPRTSGRLGVMYTQYF. CDR3 sequence (DNA): TGTGCCATCAGTCCCTCCCCCAGGACTAGCGGGAGATTGGGAGTTATGTATACGCAGTATTTT.

J is TRBJ1-5 and V is TRBV4-1, with D perhaps matching TRBD1 (5 bases). The CDR3 consists of 17 residues. Germline CDR1 and CDR2: MGHRA and YSYEKL. V was trimmed by 1 base and J by 1 base, leaving 14 bases between them. The CDR3: CASSQAPQGQSNQPQHF. The DNA of the CDR3 is TGCGCCAGCAGCCAAGCCCCCCAGGGTCAAAGCAATCAGCCCCAGCATTTT.

J is TRBJ1-4 and V is TRBV6-5, with 8 bases identical to TRBD1. V lost 8 bases to trimming and J lost 8 bases; unmatched junction nucleotides: 10. Germline V gene lookup returns CDR1 MNHEY and CDR2 SVGAGI. The CDR3 runs 14 residues. CDR3: CASGNRGTGEKLFF. The CDR3 nucleotides read TGTGCCAGCGGAAACAGGGGGACGGGAGAAAAACTGTTTTTT.

The chain is built from TRBV18 and TRBJ2-3; D is unresolved. Germline assignment: CDR1 KGHSH and CDR2 LQKENI. The CDR3 is 15 amino acids. The V end was cut by 4 bases, the J end by 1 base, with 12 bases between. CDR3 amino acids: CASSLGKGRTDTQYF. The CDR3 bases are TGTGCCAGCTCACTCGGTAAGGGCCGCACAGATACGCAGTATTTT.

The chain couples TRBV5-3 to TRBJ1-6; unclear D gene. TRBV5-3 is annotated as an ORF whose role is uncertain. Trimming removed 4 bases from V and 13 bases from J, with 6 bases in between. The CDR3 contains 10 residues. As DNA, the CDR3 is TGTGCCAGAAGCCCTTGGCCCCTCCACTTT. It translates to CARSPWPLHF.

J is TRBJ2-7 and V is TRBV9; 10 nucleotides agree with TRBD2. CDR3 length: 15 residues. Germline V lookup: CDR1 SGDLS, CDR2 YYNGEE. Trimming cost V 4 bases and J 8 bases; bases outside gene matches: 12. The CDR3 nucleotides are TGTGCCAGCAGCACCGGACTAGCGGAGCTACGACAGCAGTACTTC. This sequence encodes CASSTGLAELRQQYF.

The CDR3 here is CASSQDSGGHDSVLGEQYF. The CDR3, as DNA: TGTGCCAGCAGCCAAGACTCAGGGGGACACGACTCAGTACTTGGCGAGCAGTACTTC. The chain is built from TRBV4-2 and TRBJ2-7; 7 bases match TRBD1. Trimming removed 0 bases from V and 6 bases from J; junction bases left unmatched: 20. Germline assignment: CDR1 LGHNA and CDR2 YNFKEQ. The length of the CDR3 is 19 residues.

This clone appeared a single time. The chain couples TRBV5-6 to TRBJ1-2, with TRBD1 as a possible D gene (5 bases). Between the trimmed V and J ends, which lost 0 bases and 1 base, there was a span of 7 bases. This CDR3 is 14 amino acids long. The germline V gene encodes CDR1 SGHDT and CDR2 YYEEEE. CDR3 region: CASSLGQSNYGYTF. Written as DNA, the CDR3 is TGTGCCAGCAGCTTGGGACAGAGTAACTATGGCTACACCTTC. The full variable domain, in which reference TRBV5-6 and TRBJ1-2 provide the parts outside the CDR3, is DAGVTQSPTHLIKTRGQQVTLRCSPKSGHDTVSWYQQALGQGPQFIFQYYEEEERQRGNFPDRFSGHQFPNYSSELNVNALLLGDSALYLCASSLGQSNYGYTFGSGTRLTVV.

V usage is TRBV5-1 and J usage is TRBJ2-5, with D perhaps matching TRBD2 (6 bases). The CDR3 length is 14 residues. Trimming removed 6 bases at V and 3 bases at J, with 15 bases between. The germline V gene has CDR1 SGHRS and CDR2 YFSETQ. DNA for the CDR3: TGCGCCAGCACCGACCTGTCGGGGGAAGAGACCCAGTACTTC. Translating gives CASTDLSGEETQYF.

The chain carries TRBV6-6 and TRBJ1-6, with TRBD1 matching 8 bases. V lost 5 bases to trimming and J lost 9 bases; unmatched junction nucleotides: 15. The CDR3 loop spans 17 amino acids. Germline loops: CDR1 MNHNY, CDR2 SVGAGI (reference sequence). The CDR3 protein is CASSRNHGQGMGSPLHF. The CDR3 coding sequence is TGTGCCAGCAGTCGCAACCACGGACAGGGAATGGGTTCACCCCTCCACTTT.